This T cell receptor (beta chain) emerged from a study of response to subunit inactivated influenza vaccine. This CDR3 is built from 13 residues. Trimming cost V 2 bases and J 3 bases, with 8 bases left between them. Germline V gives CDR1 SGDLS, CDR2 YYNGEE. This clonotype was counted at least ten times. Its target is unknown. TCRdb reprocessed the RT-PCR reads via MiXCR and lists one record per CDR3 protein. Found here are more than 400,000 distinct CDR3 sequences, 9.5% to 13% of them singletons; the top ten hold about 12%. Study observations and caveats: Researchers suggested that each seasonal influenza vaccination recruits few new T cells.

This specimen was PBMCs from blood, taken about 40 days after vaccination. This clonotype was obtained from a man aged 45 to 65 who received an inactivated influenza vaccine. The chain joins TRBV9 to TRBJ2-5, with a possible D match to TRBD1 (5 bases). This CDR3 reads CASSVSREETQYF. CDR3 DNA: TGTGCCAGCAGCGTGAGCAGGGAAGAGACCCAGTACTTC.